This T cell receptor beta chain appears in the sequencing data of a study of Graves' ophthalmopathy and Graves' hyperthyroidism. Broader study findings: Ophthalmopathy was separated from stable hyperthyroidism by a 13-signature model with 87.88% sensitivity and approximately 79% specificity.

RNA transcripts yielded amplified TCR beta CDR3 regions. The first round was an RT-PCR with HTBI primers, and the second round was a multiplex PCR. TCRdb redid the calling of the multiplex PCR reads with MiXCR, one entry per CDR3 protein. The table lists roughly 220,000 distinct CDR3 sequences, 45% of them singletons. This clonotype appeared a single time. The target antigen is unknown. CDR3 length equals 15 residues. Trimming stripped 3 bases from V and 3 bases from J, with 12 bases between. Germline lookup yields CDR1 SGHAT and CDR2 FQNNGV. The receptor was isolated from an adult man with Graves' ophthalmopathy. The chain is built from TRBV11-2 and TRBJ1-3; D uncertain. The source material was peripheral blood. CDR3 residues: CASSFGEAGGNTIYF. The CDR3 DNA sequence: TGTGCCAGCAGCTTTGGGGAGGCTGGTGGAAACACCATATATTTT.